These T cell receptor beta chains were read from a single sample in a study of spatial heterogeneity in lung cancer. Using its own MiXCR run on the 5' RACE reads, TCRdb lists one record per CDR3 protein. The sample lists fewer than 3,500 distinct CDR3 sequences, roughly 10% seen once, with roughly 8% in the top ten. Source: lung tumor tissue, taken at surgery. All receptors come from a female donor with early-stage non-small cell lung cancer. The CDR3 runs from the conserved cysteine through the conserved F or W. D genes are given only for firm matches. Clone sizes are given selectively: once, few, many, or a class where the clone is expanded.

CDR3	DNA	size	D	V	J
CSVTPGQEQFF	TGCAGCGTTACCCCCGGACAAGAGCAGTTCTTC	NA	NA	TRBV29-1	TRBJ2-1
CASSQESQAGGEQYF	TGCGCCAGCAGCCAAGAATCGCAAGCGGGAGGCGAGCAGTACTTC	NA	TRBD2	TRBV4-1	TRBJ2-7
CATSDLQQGSVGELFF	TGTGCCACCAGTGATTTGCAACAGGGGTCTGTCGGGGAGCTGTTTTTT	medium-sized	TRBD1	TRBV24-1	TRBJ2-2
CASSWGQMNTEAFF	TGTGCCAGCAGCTGGGGACAGATGAACACTGAAGCTTTCTTT	medium-sized	TRBD1	TRBV7-8	TRBJ1-1
CASSPAGTGGYTEAFF	TGTGCCAGCAGCCCGGCGGGGACAGGGGGCTACACTGAAGCTTTCTTT	many	TRBD1	TRBV28	TRBJ1-1
CASSRRAGGQAAEKLFF	TGTGCCAGCAGCCGACGAGCAGGGGGCCAAGCTGCTGAAAAACTGTTTTTT	large	TRBD1	TRBV7-9	TRBJ1-4
CASSLVGPGSSYNSPLHF	TGTGCCAGCAGCTTAGTGGGCCCAGGGAGCTCCTATAATTCACCCCTCCACTTT	medium-sized	NA	TRBV7-6	TRBJ1-6
CAISGGQESSDTQYF	TGTGCCATCAGTGGCGGACAGGAATCCTCAGATACGCAGTATTTT	large	TRBD1	TRBV10-3	TRBJ2-3
CSARTRTAGAMNTEAFF	TGCAGTGCTAGAACCAGGACAGCTGGTGCAATGAACACTGAAGCTTTCTTT	large	NA	TRBV20-1	TRBJ1-1
CASRLSGANREETQYF	TGTGCCAGCAGGTTGAGCGGGGCCAACCGGGAAGAGACCCAGTACTTC	medium-sized	TRBD2	TRBV7-2	TRBJ2-5
CASSPGEGPQHF	TGTGCCAGCTCACCCGGGGAGGGGCCCCAGCATTTT	medium-sized	NA	TRBV18	TRBJ1-5
CSVEDLANTGELFF	TGCAGCGTTGAAGATCTAGCGAACACCGGGGAGCTGTTTTTT	medium-sized	NA	TRBV29-1	TRBJ2-2
CASRLLTRTEHPPLHF	TGTGCCAGCCGCCTGCTCACACGGACTGAGCACCCACCCCTCCACTTT	medium-sized	NA	TRBV28	TRBJ1-6
CASSSELDTEAFF	TGTGCCAGCAGTTCGGAGCTTGACACTGAAGCTTTCTTT	NA	NA	TRBV11-2	TRBJ1-1
CASSRDYSYEQYF	TGTGCCAGCAGCCGGGACTACTCCTACGAGCAGTACTTC	many	TRBD2	TRBV7-9	TRBJ2-7
CASSLGASGDSTDTQYF	TGCGCCAGCAGCTTGGGTGCTAGCGGGGACAGCACAGATACGCAGTATTTT	medium-sized	TRBD2	TRBV5-1	TRBJ2-3
CASSLQISEAFF	TGTGCCAGCAGTTTACAGATCTCTGAAGCTTTCTTT	NA	NA	TRBV12-3/TRBV12-4	TRBJ1-1
CASSQPHIAGSYEQYF	TGTGCCAGCAGCCAGCCCCATATAGCGGGTTCCTACGAGCAGTACTTC	medium-sized	TRBD2	TRBV3-1	TRBJ2-7
CSAPRTGSTEAFF	TGCAGTGCGCCCAGGACAGGGTCCACTGAAGCTTTCTTT	many	TRBD1	TRBV20-1	TRBJ1-1
CASSLGDRTFYGYTF	TGCGCCAGCAGCTTGGGGGACAGAACCTTCTATGGCTACACCTTC	NA	TRBD1	TRBV5-1	TRBJ1-2
CASSQDKGMLNEKLFF	TGTGCCAGCAGCCAGGACAAGGGAATGCTCAATGAAAAACTGTTTTTT	few	NA	TRBV7-8	TRBJ1-4
CSARPGGTHSYEQYF	TGCAGTGCTAGACCTGGGGGGACTCACTCCTACGAGCAGTACTTC	medium-sized	NA	TRBV20-1	TRBJ2-7
CASSQPRDTLYNEQFF	TGCGCCAGCAGCCAACCCCGGGACACGCTATACAATGAGCAGTTCTTC	few	NA	TRBV4-1	TRBJ2-1
CASSLLRDYNEQFF	TGTGCCAGCAGCTTATTACGGGACTACAATGAGCAGTTCTTC	NA	NA	TRBV7-2	TRBJ2-1
CATSDSIPSGANVLTF	TGTGCCACCAGTGACTCCATACCTAGTGGGGCCAACGTCCTGACTTTC	medium-sized	NA	TRBV24-1	TRBJ2-6
CASSRLRSGGAYEQYF	TGTGCCAGCAGTCGCCTGCGGTCGGGAGGGGCCTACGAGCAGTACTTC	NA	TRBD2	TRBV6-2/TRBV6-3	TRBJ2-7
CASKLLAGEQYF	TGTGCCAGCAAACTACTAGCGGGCGAGCAGTACTTC	NA	TRBD2	TRBV6-2/TRBV6-3	TRBJ2-7
CSVPRGQGSYNEQFF	TGCAGCGTCCCCCGTGGGCAGGGTTCCTACAATGAGCAGTTCTTC	medium-sized	NA	TRBV29-1	TRBJ2-1
CASRMGGLAGFSDTQYF	TGTGCCAGCAGAATGGGGGGACTAGCGGGTTTCTCAGATACGCAGTATTTT	medium-sized	TRBD2	TRBV28	TRBJ2-3
CASSLFPASGTDTQYF	TGCGCCAGCAGCTTATTTCCGGCTAGCGGCACAGATACGCAGTATTTT	medium-sized	NA	TRBV5-1	TRBJ2-3
CSATSRGSSYNSPLHF	TGCAGTGCTACGAGTAGAGGTTCCTCCTATAATTCACCCCTCCACTTT	medium-sized	NA	TRBV20-1	TRBJ1-6
CASSQAEVFRQNGYTF	TGTGCCAGCAGCCAAGCCGAGGTTTTCAGACAGAATGGCTACACCTTC	many	NA	TRBV3-1	TRBJ1-2
CASRAGLKNTEAFF	TGTGCCAGCAGAGCGGGACTAAAGAACACTGAAGCTTTCTTT	medium-sized	NA	TRBV7-2	TRBJ1-1
CASRGVTGPRYNEQFF	TGTGCCAGCAGGGGGGTGACAGGGCCGAGGTACAATGAGCAGTTCTTC	medium-sized	TRBD1	TRBV12-3/TRBV12-4	TRBJ2-1
CASSPTLAGSYNEQFF	TGTGCCAGCTCACCAACTCTAGCGGGGAGCTACAATGAGCAGTTCTTC	medium-sized	TRBD2	TRBV18	TRBJ2-1
CASSLDRGAIDEQFF	TGTGCCAGCAGCTTAGATCGGGGGGCCATAGATGAGCAGTTCTTC	medium-sized	NA	TRBV11-2	TRBJ2-1
CASSLSNLNTEAFF	TGTGCCAGCAGCCTCTCAAACCTGAACACTGAAGCTTTCTTT	many	NA	TRBV28	TRBJ1-1
CASSLDGTGHEQFF	TGTGCCAGCAGCTTAGACGGGACAGGGCATGAGCAGTTCTTC	medium-sized	TRBD1	TRBV11-1	TRBJ2-1
CSARVLTGGETQYF	TGCAGTGCTAGAGTCCTGACAGGGGGAGAGACCCAGTACTTC	large	TRBD1	TRBV20-1	TRBJ2-5
CASSSTGGADQPQHF	TGTGCCAGCAGCAGTACAGGGGGCGCAGACCAGCCCCAGCATTTT	medium-sized	TRBD1	TRBV7-2	TRBJ1-5
CASSPASGQNIQYF	TGTGCCAGCAGCCCTGCGAGCGGGCAAAACATTCAGTACTTC	medium-sized	NA	TRBV11-2	TRBJ2-4
CASSYRRDSNQPQHF	TGTGCCAGCAGTTACAGGAGGGATAGCAATCAGCCCCAGCATTTT	medium-sized	NA	TRBV6-2/TRBV6-3	TRBJ1-5
CASSLALQETQYF	TGTGCCAGCAGCTTAGCGCTCCAAGAGACCCAGTACTTC	medium-sized	NA	TRBV7-2	TRBJ2-5
CSARVRFPYGYTF	TGCAGTGCTAGAGTCCGGTTCCCCTATGGCTACACCTTC	medium-sized	NA	TRBV20-1	TRBJ1-2
CASSPPKFRLAFF	TGTGCCAGCAGTCCCCCGAAGTTCCGTTTGGCTTTCTTT	NA	NA	TRBV27	TRBJ1-1
CASSQGHQETQYF	TGTGCCAGCAGCCAGGGGCACCAAGAGACCCAGTACTTC	NA	NA	TRBV2	TRBJ2-5
CSAKMGTGPYEQYF	TGCAGTGCTAAGATGGGGACTGGCCCCTACGAGCAGTACTTC	medium-sized	NA	TRBV20-1	TRBJ2-7
CASREDGPPLHF	TGCGCCAGCAGGGAAGACGGGCCACCCCTCCACTTT	NA	NA	TRBV5-1	TRBJ1-6
CASSLGTGVGGHSPLHF	TGTGCCAGCAGCTTAGGGACAGGTGTGGGTGGCCATTCACCCCTCCACTTT	NA	TRBD1	TRBV7-9	TRBJ1-6
CSAREYGRPSSYEQYF	TGCAGTGCTAGAGAGTACGGGCGTCCCAGCTCCTACGAGCAGTACTTC	medium-sized	NA	TRBV20-1	TRBJ2-7
CASSAEGNQPQHF	TGTGCCAGCAGTGCAGAAGGGAATCAGCCCCAGCATTTT	many	NA	TRBV12-3/TRBV12-4	TRBJ1-5
CASTSGPDTEAFF	TGTGCCAGCACCTCAGGGCCAGACACTGAAGCTTTCTTT	NA	NA	TRBV6-2/TRBV6-3	TRBJ1-1
CSAGGRGDNEQFF	TGCAGTGCAGGGGGTCGGGGGGACAATGAGCAGTTCTTC	medium-sized	NA	TRBV20-1	TRBJ2-1
CASSPPGQGSEKLFF	TGTGCCAGCAGCCCCCCGGGACAGGGAAGTGAAAAACTGTTTTTT	NA	TRBD1	TRBV7-2	TRBJ1-4
CATSDSGPAGDTQYF	TGTGCCACCAGTGACTCGGGACCGGCGGGAGATACGCAGTATTTT	medium-sized	NA	TRBV24-1	TRBJ2-3
CASSKGQAVGQPQHF	TGTGCCAGTAGTAAGGGACAGGCCGTCGGCCAGCCCCAGCATTTT	medium-sized	TRBD1	TRBV19	TRBJ1-5
CASSVGDSGSGELFF	TGTGCCAGCAGCGTAGGGGATAGCGGGAGCGGGGAGCTGTTTTTT	large	TRBD2	TRBV9	TRBJ2-2
CASSPEGFENQPQHF	TGTGCCAGCAGCCCGGAAGGGTTCGAAAATCAGCCCCAGCATTTT	medium-sized	NA	TRBV7-3	TRBJ1-5
CASSVGGTYNEQFF	TGTGCCAGCAGCGTAGGCGGGACCTACAATGAGCAGTTCTTC	medium-sized	NA	TRBV9	TRBJ2-1
CASSTQGGLTDTQYF	TGCGCCAGCAGTACTCAGGGGGGCCTCACAGATACGCAGTATTTT	medium-sized	NA	TRBV5-1	TRBJ2-3